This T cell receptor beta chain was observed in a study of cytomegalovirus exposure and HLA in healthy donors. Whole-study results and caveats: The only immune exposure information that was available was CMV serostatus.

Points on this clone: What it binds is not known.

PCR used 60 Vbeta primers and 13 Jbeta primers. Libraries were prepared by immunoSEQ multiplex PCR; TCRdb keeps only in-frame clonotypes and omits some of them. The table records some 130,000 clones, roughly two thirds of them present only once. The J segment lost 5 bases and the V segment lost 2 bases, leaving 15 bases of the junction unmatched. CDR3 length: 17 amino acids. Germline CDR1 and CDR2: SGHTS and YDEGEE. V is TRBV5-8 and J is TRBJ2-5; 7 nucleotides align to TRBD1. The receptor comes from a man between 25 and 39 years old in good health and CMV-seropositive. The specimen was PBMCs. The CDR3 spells CASSLVFGDRAGETQYF. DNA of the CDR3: TGTGCCAGCAGCTTAGTTTTCGGTGACAGGGCTGGGGAGACCCAGTACTTC.